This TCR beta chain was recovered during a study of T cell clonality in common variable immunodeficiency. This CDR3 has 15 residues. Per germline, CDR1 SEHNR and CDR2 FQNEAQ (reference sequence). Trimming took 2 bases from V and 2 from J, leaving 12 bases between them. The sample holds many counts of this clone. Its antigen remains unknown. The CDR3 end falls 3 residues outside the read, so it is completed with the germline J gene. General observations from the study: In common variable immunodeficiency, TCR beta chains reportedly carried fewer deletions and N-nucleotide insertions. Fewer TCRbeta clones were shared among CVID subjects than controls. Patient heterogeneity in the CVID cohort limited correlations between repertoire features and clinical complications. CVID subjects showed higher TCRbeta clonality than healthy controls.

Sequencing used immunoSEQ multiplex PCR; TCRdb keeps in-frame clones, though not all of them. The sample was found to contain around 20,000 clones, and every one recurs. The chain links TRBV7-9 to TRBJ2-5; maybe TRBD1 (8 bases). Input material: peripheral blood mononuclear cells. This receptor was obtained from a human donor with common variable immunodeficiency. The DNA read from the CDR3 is TGTGCCAGCAGCTTAACAGGGGGGGGGCAAGAGACC. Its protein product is CASSLTGGGQET. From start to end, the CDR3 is CASSLTGGGQETQYF. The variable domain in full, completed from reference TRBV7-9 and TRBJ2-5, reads DTGVSQNPRHKITKRGQNVTFRCDPISEHNRLYWYRQTLGQGPEFLTYFQNEAQLEKSRLLSDRFSAERPKGSFSTLEIQRTEQGDSAMYLCASSLTGGGQETQYFGPGTRLLVL.